This T cell receptor beta chain was documented in a study of shared clonotypes between healthy human individuals. In the naive CD8 group, cells lacked CD45RO and were positively selected for CCR7, so terminally differentiated effector memory CD45RA+ cells were left out. The V end lost 2 bases, the J end lost 5 bases, and 17 bases lay between the germline ends. The V gene's germline CDR1 is SGHRS and CDR2 YFSETQ. This CDR3 has 15 amino acids. Worth noting for this clone: Antigen: not known.

Only in-frame clones appear in the TCRdb table, and some are missing; sequencing was by immunoSEQ multiplex PCR. This table holds about 2 million clones, about 95% found once. General observations from the study: Non-shared clonotypes had lower generation probabilities than clonotypes shared by all four sorted-subset donors.

The chain combines TRBV5-1 with TRBJ2-7; possibly TRBD1 for D (6 bases). Material: naive CD8+ T cells sorted from blood. The receptor was derived from a man between 18 and 29 years old in good health. Written as DNA, the CDR3 is TGCGCCAGCAGCTTCGAACCGGGACAAGAGAACGAGCAGTACTTC. Translating it yields CASSFEPGQENEQYF.